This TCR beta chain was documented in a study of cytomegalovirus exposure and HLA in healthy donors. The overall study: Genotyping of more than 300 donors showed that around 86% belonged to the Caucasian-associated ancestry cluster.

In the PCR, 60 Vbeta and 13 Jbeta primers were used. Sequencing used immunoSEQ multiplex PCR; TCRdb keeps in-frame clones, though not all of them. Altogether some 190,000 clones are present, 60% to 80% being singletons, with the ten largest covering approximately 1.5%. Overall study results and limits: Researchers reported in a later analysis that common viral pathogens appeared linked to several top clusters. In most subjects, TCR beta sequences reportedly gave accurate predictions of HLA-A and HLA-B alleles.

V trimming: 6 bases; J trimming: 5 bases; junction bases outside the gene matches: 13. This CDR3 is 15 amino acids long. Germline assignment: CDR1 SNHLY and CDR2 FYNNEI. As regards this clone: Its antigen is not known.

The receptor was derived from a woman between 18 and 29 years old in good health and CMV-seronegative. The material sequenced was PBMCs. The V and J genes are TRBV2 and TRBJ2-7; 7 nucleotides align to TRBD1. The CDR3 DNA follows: TGTGCCAGCAGGGAGACAGGGACGAAGGGCGACGAGCAGTACTTC. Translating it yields CASRETGTKGDEQYF.